Here is one TCR beta chain with its context. Its target is unknown. The CDR3 has 16 residues. Germline V gives CDR1 MNHEY, CDR2 SVGAGI. With 5 bases clipped from V and 0 bases from J, the junction kept 9 bases outside the gene matches. The source of the sample is a study of early T cells in non-severe SARS-CoV-2 infection. Study-wide results and limits: CD4 and private specificities were missed by VDJdb matching, which favored anti-spike CD8 responses.

Unique molecular identifiers were affixed to single, distinct cDNA molecules. Using its own MiXCR run on the 5' RACE reads, TCRdb lists one record per CDR3 protein. Of tens of thousands of distinct CDR3 sequences listed, 12% are singletons. The chain links TRBV6-5 to TRBJ1-1; 7 bases map to TRBD1. The sample consisted of whole blood. This clonotype was sampled from an adult who was a healthcare worker with PCR-confirmed SARS-CoV-2 infection or an uninfected control (not recorded which). The CDR3 region has the DNA TGTGCCAGCAGTAGGGAAGGGGGCAGGGTGAACACTGAAGCTTTCTTT. The encoded protein is CASSREGGRVNTEAFF.